This T cell receptor (beta chain) is drawn from a study of blood T cell repertoires in COVID-19. At the level of the study: Spain, Italy and the United States supplied samples that represented acute and convalescent COVID-19. Sample material is recorded as cDNA or gDNA derived from T cells, B-cell-depleted T cells, or PBMCs.

Source study methods: Estimation of nucleated cell counts was performed using reference gene primer amplification. The data were produced by immunoSEQ multiplex PCR, yet TCRdb's version contains in-frame clones alone and is incomplete. V, J and clone size were drawn from that table, and D and trimming were deduced from the DNA. The sample consists of some 78,000 clones, about 88% of them appearing once. This receptor was taken from a man aged 65-85 years with active or convalescent COVID-19. Sequenced: peripheral blood.

In nucleotides, the CDR3 is TGTGCCTGGAGTATCGGGACAGGGGCTAATGAAAAACTGTTTTTT. Its protein is CAWSIGTGANEKLFF. The rearrangement links TRBV30 to TRBJ1-4; 10 nucleotides align to TRBD1. The germline gives CDR1 GTSNPN, CDR2 SVGIG (reference sequence). Losses at the gene ends were 2 bases for V and 3 bases for J; bases not matched to a gene: 3. The CDR3 length is 15 residues.